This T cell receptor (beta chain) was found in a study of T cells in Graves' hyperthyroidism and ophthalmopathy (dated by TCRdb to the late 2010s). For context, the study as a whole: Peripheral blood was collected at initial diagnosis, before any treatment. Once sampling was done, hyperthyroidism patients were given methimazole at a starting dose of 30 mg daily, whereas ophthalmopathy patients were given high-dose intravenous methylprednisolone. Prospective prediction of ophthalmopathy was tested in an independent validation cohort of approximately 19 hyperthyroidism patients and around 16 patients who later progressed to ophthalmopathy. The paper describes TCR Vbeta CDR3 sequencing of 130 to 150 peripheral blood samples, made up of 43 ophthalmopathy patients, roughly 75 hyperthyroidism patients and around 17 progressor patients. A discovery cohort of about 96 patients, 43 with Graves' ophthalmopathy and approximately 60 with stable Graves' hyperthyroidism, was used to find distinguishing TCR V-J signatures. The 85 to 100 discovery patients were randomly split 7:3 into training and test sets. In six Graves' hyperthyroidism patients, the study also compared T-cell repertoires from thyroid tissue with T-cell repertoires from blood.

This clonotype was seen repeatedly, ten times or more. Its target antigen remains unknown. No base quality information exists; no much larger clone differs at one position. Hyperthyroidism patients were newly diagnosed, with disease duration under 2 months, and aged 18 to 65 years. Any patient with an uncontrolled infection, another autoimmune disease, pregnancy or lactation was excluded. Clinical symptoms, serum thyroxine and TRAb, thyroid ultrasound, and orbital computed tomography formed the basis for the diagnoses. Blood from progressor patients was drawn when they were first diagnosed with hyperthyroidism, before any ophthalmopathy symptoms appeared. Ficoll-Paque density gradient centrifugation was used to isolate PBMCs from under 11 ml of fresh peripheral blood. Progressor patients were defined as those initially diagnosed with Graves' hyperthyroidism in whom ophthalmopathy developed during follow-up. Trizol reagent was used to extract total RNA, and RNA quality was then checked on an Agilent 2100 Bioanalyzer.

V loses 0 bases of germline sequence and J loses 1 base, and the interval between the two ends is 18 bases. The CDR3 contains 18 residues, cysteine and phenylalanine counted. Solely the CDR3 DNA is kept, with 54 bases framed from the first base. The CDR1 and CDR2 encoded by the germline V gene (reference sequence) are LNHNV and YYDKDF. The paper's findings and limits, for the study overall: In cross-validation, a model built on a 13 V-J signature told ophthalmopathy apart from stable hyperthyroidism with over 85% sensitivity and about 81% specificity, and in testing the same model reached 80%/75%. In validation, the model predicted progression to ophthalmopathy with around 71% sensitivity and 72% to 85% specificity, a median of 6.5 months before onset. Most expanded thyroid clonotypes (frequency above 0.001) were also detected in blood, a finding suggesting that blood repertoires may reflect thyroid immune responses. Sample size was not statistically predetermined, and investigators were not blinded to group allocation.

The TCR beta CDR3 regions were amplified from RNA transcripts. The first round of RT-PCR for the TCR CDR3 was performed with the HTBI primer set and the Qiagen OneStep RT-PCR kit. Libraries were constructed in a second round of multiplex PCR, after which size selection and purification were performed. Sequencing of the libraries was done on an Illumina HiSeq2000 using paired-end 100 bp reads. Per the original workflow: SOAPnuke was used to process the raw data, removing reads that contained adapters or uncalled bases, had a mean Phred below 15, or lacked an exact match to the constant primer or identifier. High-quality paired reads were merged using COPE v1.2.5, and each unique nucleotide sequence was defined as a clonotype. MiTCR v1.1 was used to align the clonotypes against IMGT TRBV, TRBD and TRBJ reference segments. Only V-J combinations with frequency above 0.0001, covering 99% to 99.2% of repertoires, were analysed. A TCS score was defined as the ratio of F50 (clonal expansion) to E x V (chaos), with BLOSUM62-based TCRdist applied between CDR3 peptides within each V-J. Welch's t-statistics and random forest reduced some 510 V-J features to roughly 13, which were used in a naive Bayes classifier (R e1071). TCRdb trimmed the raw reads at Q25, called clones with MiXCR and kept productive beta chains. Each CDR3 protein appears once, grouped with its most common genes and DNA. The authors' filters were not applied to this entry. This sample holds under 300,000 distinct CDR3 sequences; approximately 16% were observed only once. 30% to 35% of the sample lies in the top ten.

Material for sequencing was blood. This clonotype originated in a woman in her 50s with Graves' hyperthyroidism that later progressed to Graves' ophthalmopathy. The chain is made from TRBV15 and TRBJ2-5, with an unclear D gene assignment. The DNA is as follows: TGTGCCACCAGCAGAGATGTTATGGATACCGCTACCCAAGAGACCCAGTACTTC. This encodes CATSRDVMDTATQETQYF.